The 11 T cell receptor beta chains reported below all come from one sample, sequenced in a study of blood T cells in healthy people across ages. The authors ran a second PCR of about 7 to 12 cycles using a sample-barcoded 5' primer and a J-beta primer mix. MiXCR, applied by TCRdb to the 5' RACE reads, yields one record per CDR3 protein. The sample contains 1,300,000 or so distinct CDR3 sequences, 59% of which appear only once. The material sequenced was blood. These receptors were taken from a man aged 18 to 30 in good health.

The J gene is TRBJ2-7, the V gene TRBV4-3, with D possibly being TRBD1 (6 bases). V was trimmed by 5 bases and J by 7 bases, leaving 21 bases between them. The CDR3 is 15 amino acids. CDR1 and CDR2 (germline): LGHNA, YSLEER. The CDR3 DNA follows: TGCGCCAGCAGCGCACAGGGTGACTTGTTTAATGAGCAGTACTTC. This gives the protein CASSAQGDLFNEQYF.

V is TRBV28 and J is TRBJ1-2; no clear D gene. CDR3 length equals 14 residues. Germline V gives CDR1 MDHEN, CDR2 SYDVKM. V was shortened by 10 bases and J by 4 bases, with 19 bases between the two germline ends. CDR3 sequence: CAIRTGIKGYGYTF. In nucleotides, the CDR3 is TGTGCCATCAGGACCGGGATTAAGGGCTATGGCTACACCTTC.

Only one count was recorded for this clonotype. Germline is not matched at one junction end, which may reflect a read error. The V call is TRBV7-6, the J call TRBJ2-1; 7 bases match TRBD2. Germline assignment: CDR1 SGHVS and CDR2 FNYEAQ. CDR3 size: 15 residues. CDR3 sequence: CASSSQAGSFNEQFF. CDR3 bases: TGTGCCAGCAGCTCTCAAGCGGGGTCCTTCAATGAGCAGTTCTTC.

In this sample, this clonotype turned up a few times. The chain recombines TRBV12-3 or TRBV12-4 with TRBJ1-2; D possibly corresponds to TRBD1 (5 bases). The CDR3 totals 12 residues. The V end lost 6 bases, the J end lost 8 bases, and 13 bases lay between the germline ends. The CDR3 region is CASSSLRGGYTF. CDR3 sequence (DNA): TGTGCCAGCAGCTCGCTTCGGGGGGGCTACACCTTC.

CDR3 protein: CASSPQGGSLYGYTF. The CDR3 nucleotides are TGTGCCAGCAGTCCCCAGGGGGGCTCGCTCTATGGCTACACCTTC. V usage is TRBV6-1 and J usage is TRBJ1-2, with 7 bases matching TRBD1. The CDR3 runs to 15 residues. Trimming at V came to 5 bases and at J to 4 bases, leaving 10 bases not matched to a gene. Germline V gene data show CDR1 as MNHNS and CDR2 as SASEGT.

This sequence joins TRBV7-9 and TRBJ1-6; D call uncertain. Germline values: CDR1 SEHNR, CDR2 FQNEAQ (reference sequence). This CDR3 has 17 amino acids. Trimming shortened V by 1 base and J by 4 bases, and 14 bases separated the two germline ends. CDR3 coding DNA: TGTGCCAGCAGCTTAGTGTCAGCGGTGGCGTATAATTCACCCCTCCACTTT. This codes for CASSLVSAVAYNSPLHF.

With regard to this clonotype: Because the CDR3's place on the DNA is in doubt, the DNA is left out and the CDR3 is given as listed by TCRdb. The chain employs TRBV28 and TRBJ2-6; TRBD2, the table's D call, was not compared with the DNA. The CDR3 is 16 amino acids long, termini counted. Germline V gives CDR1 MDHEN, CDR2 SYDVKM. Here the CDR3 reads CASRNVGPAGANVLTF.

The V and J genes are TRBV29-1 and TRBJ2-3; no clear D gene. This CDR3 spans 14 amino acids. Per germline, CDR1 SQVTM and CDR2 ANQGSEA. V lost 0 bases to trimming and J lost 1 base, with 8 bases between them. CDR3 in amino acids: CSVEDSFGTDTQYF. Here the CDR3 DNA reads TGCAGCGTTGAAGATTCATTCGGCACAGATACGCAGTATTTT.

The J gene is TRBJ2-6, the V gene TRBV12-3 or TRBV12-4, with 7 bases lining up with TRBD2. The CDR3 has 16 amino acids. Trimming cost V 1 base and J 1 base; bases outside gene matches: 1. The CDR3 protein is CASSLGGGSGANVLTF. CDR3 DNA sequence: TGTGCCAGCAGTTTAGGGGGGGGGTCTGGGGCCAACGTCCTGACTTTC.

The sample holds a few counts of this clonotype. The genes are TRBV7-2 and TRBJ1-6, with D unclear. This CDR3 spans 12 amino acids. Germline-derived CDR1 and CDR2 are SGHTA and FQGNSA. Trimming took off 5 bases at V and 8 bases at J, with 7 bases between the two ends. The CDR3 nucleotides are TGTGCCAGCAGCCTCATTCATTCACCCCTCCACTTT. It translates to CASSLIHSPLHF.

This clonotype has only a few counts. The gene calls are TRBV29-1 and TRBJ2-5; no clear D gene. Trimming took 2 bases from V and 5 from J, leaving 6 bases between them. CDR3 length: 11 residues. Germline V gene sequence: CDR1 SQVTM, CDR2 ANQGSEA. The DNA for the CDR3 is TGCAGCGTTGAAACTTATGAGACCCAGTACTTC. Its translation: CSVETYETQYF. The full variable domain, completed using reference TRBV29-1 and TRBJ2-5, is SAVISQKPSRDICQRGTSLTIQCQVDSQVTMMFWYRQQPGQSLTLIATANQGSEATYESGFVIDKFPISRPNLTFSTLTVSNMSPEDSSIYLCSVETYETQYFGPGTRLLVL.